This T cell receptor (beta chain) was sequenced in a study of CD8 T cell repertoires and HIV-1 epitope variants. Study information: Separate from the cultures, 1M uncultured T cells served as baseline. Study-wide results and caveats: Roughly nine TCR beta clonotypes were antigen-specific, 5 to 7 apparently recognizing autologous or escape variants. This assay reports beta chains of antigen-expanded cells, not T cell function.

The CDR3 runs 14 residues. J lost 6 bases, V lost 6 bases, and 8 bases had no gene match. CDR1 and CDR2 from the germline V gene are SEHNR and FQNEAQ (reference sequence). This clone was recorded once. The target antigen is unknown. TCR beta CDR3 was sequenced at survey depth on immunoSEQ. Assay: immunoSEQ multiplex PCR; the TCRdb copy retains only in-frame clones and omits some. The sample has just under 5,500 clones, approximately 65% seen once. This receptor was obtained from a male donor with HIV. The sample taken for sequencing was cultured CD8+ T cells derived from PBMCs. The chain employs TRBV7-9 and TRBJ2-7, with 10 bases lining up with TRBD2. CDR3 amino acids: CASSASGGGSEQYF. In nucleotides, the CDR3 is TGTGCCAGCAGTGCTAGCGGGGGAGGTTCCGAGCAGTACTTC.